This T cell receptor beta chain was profiled in a study of T cells in Graves' hyperthyroidism and ophthalmopathy. Amplification targeted TCR beta CDR3 regions from RNA transcripts. HTBI primers drove first-round RT-PCR of the TCR CDR3. MiXCR, applied by TCRdb to the multiplex PCR reads, yields one record per CDR3 protein. The table records roughly 700,000 distinct CDR3 sequences, approximately 15% of them present only once. This clonotype was detected many times. The CDR3 sequence is 13 residues long. The V gene lost 2 bases and the J gene lost 12 bases, with 14 bases spanning the gap. Germline loops: CDR1 MDHEN, CDR2 SYDVKM. Those patients with uncontrolled infection, other autoimmune disease, pregnancy or lactation were excluded.

The source material was blood. The origin of this receptor is a man in his fifties with Graves' hyperthyroidism. This sequence joins TRBV28 and TRBJ2-1; D is possibly TRBD2 (5 bases). CDR3 nucleotides: TGTGCCAGCAGTTTACCTTTTGGACTTGGGCAGTTCTTC. It translates to CASSLPFGLGQFF.